This entry lists 18 T cell receptor beta chains sequenced from one sample in a study of T cells in Graves' hyperthyroidism and ophthalmopathy. Amplification targeted TCR beta CDR3 regions from RNA transcripts. Using the HTBI primer set, a first-round RT-PCR was run on the TCR CDR3. TCRdb fed the multiplex PCR reads into MiXCR, producing one record per CDR3 protein. The sample lists about half a million distinct CDR3 sequences, roughly a quarter occurring once. The sequenced sample was blood. The receptor source for this set is a woman between 25 and 40 years old with Graves' ophthalmopathy.

This clonotype appeared a few times. This chain connects TRBV6-2 or TRBV6-3 to TRBJ2-7; D may be TRBD1 or TRBD2 (5 bases each). CDR3 length: 14 residues. The germline CDR1 and CDR2 sequences are MNHEY and SVGEGT. V was clipped by 4 bases and J by 5 bases, with 15 bases between them. The CDR3 loop reads CASSLLFGGHEQYF. Written as DNA, the CDR3 is TGTGCCAGCAGTTTATTATTTGGGGGACACGAGCAGTACTTC.

The sample holds many counts of this clonotype. The chain recombines TRBV14 with TRBJ2-2; D possibly corresponds to TRBD1 (5 bases). V lost 1 base to trimming and J lost 1 base, with 13 bases between them. The CDR3 totals 17 residues. Looked up from germline, CDR1 is SGHDN and CDR2 is FVKESK. CDR3 protein: CASSQVGTGQNTGELFF. The CDR3 coding sequence is TGTGCCAGCAGCCAAGTCGGTACAGGCCAGAACACCGGGGAGCTGTTTTTT.

This chain joins TRBV30 and TRBJ2-7, with TRBD2 as a possible D gene (7 bases). This CDR3 spans 16 amino acids. Germline loops: CDR1 GTSNPN, CDR2 SVGIG (reference sequence). V lost 3 bases to trimming and J lost 3 bases, with 21 bases between them. The CDR3 DNA follows: TGTGCCTGGAGAGCACAGACAGGAAAGCGGGGCTACGAGCAGTACTTC. Translated: CAWRAQTGKRGYEQYF.

This clonotype was picked up a small number of times. One end of the junction does not line up with germline, which may come from a read error. This chain connects TRBV27 to TRBJ2-7; a weak D match, TRBD1 (6 bases). CDR1 and CDR2 from the germline V gene are MNHEY and SMNVEV (reference sequence). The CDR3 runs 14 residues. Here the CDR3 reads CAGSFLDRIYEQYF. CDR3 nucleotides: TGTGCCGGCAGTTTTTTGGACAGAATATACGAGCAGTACTTC.

A few counts support this clonotype. CDR3 in amino acids: CSVEGLQGWETQYF. The DNA of the CDR3 is TGCAGCGTTGAGGGCCTACAGGGGTGGGAGACCCAGTACTTC. This chain joins TRBV29-1 and TRBJ2-5; TRBD1 agrees at 7 bases. CDR1 and CDR2 (germline): SQVTM, ANQGSEA. The V segment lost 3 bases and the J segment 5 bases; nucleotides outside the gene matches: 9. This CDR3 comprises 14 residues.

This clonotype was detected many times. This chain joins TRBV2 and TRBJ1-1; possibly TRBD1 for D (5 bases). Germline-derived CDR1 and CDR2 are SNHLY and FYNNEI. Deletions cut 7 bases from V and 1 base from J, with 10 bases between. This CDR3 spans 13 amino acids. This chain's CDR3 is CASKGPKNTEAFF. CDR3 sequence (DNA): TGTGCCAGCAAGGGACCTAAGAACACTGAAGCTTTCTTT.

The chain uses TRBV6-1 and TRBJ1-5, with TRBD1 identical over 7 bases. This CDR3 spans 16 amino acids. V lost 1 base and J lost 2; bases outside the gene matches: 5. The germline V gene encodes CDR1 MNHNS and CDR2 SASEGT. The chain's CDR3 is CASSEEAGGGNQPQHF. CDR3 nucleotides: TGTGCCAGCAGTGAAGAGGCAGGGGGGGGCAATCAGCCCCAGCATTTT.

There are many counts of this clonotype. The V gene is TRBV11-3, the J gene TRBJ1-5; 9 bases agree with TRBD1. CDR3 length: 18 amino acids. Germline lookup yields CDR1 SGHNT and CDR2 YENEEA. Losses at the gene ends were 2 bases for V and 0 bases for J; bases not matched to a gene: 8. CDR3 in amino acids: CASSLFGTGMYSNQPQHF. CDR3 nucleotides: TGTGCCAGCAGCTTATTTGGGACAGGGATGTATAGCAATCAGCCCCAGCATTTT.

The chain has TRBV20-1 and TRBJ1-6; tentative D call: TRBD1 (6 bases). The CDR3 runs to 17 residues. Germline-derived CDR1 and CDR2 are DFQATT and SNEGSKA (reference sequence). The ends were cut back, 3 bases at V and 0 bases at J, with 15 bases in the middle. The CDR3 DNA reads TGCAGTGCTAGTACGCAGGGGAGTCGCTCCTATAATTCACCCCTCCACTTT. This translates into CSASTQGSRSYNSPLHF.

This clonotype was observed at least ten times. This chain's CDR3 is CASKQQLQETQYF. CDR3 nucleotides: TGTGCCAGCAAACAACAGCTCCAAGAGACCCAGTACTTC. The rearrangement joins TRBV2 to TRBJ2-5; no reliable D call. Trimming left V 7 bases short and J 1 base short, with 10 bases between. CDR1 SNHLY and CDR2 FYNNEI come from the germline V gene. CDR3 size: 13 residues.

This clonotype showed up many times. This chain uses TRBV2 with TRBJ2-4; the D gene could be TRBD1 or TRBD2 (5 bases each). The CDR3 is made up of 13 amino acids. The V gene's germline CDR1 is SNHLY and CDR2 FYNNEI. The V and J ends lost 7 bases and 0 bases respectively, with 7 bases between them. The CDR3: CASTGAAKNIQYF. Written as DNA, the CDR3 is TGTGCCAGCACCGGGGCAGCCAAAAACATTCAGTACTTC.

This clonotype has ten or more counts. The rearrangement links TRBV15 to TRBJ1-2; no firm D call. The germline gives CDR1 LNHNV, CDR2 YYDKDF (reference sequence). With 4 bases removed from V and 0 bases from J, the gap between germline ends came to 9 bases. The CDR3 loop spans 14 amino acids. The CDR3, as DNA: TGTGCCACCAGCATCGGGAGGTCTAACTATGGCTACACCTTC. It specifies CATSIGRSNYGYTF.

This rearrangement joins TRBV11-2 to TRBJ2-7; TRBD1 aligns across 7 bases. The CDR3 loop spans 15 amino acids. V lost 4 bases, J lost 2 bases, and 8 bases stayed unmatched. Germline V gene data show CDR1 as SGHAT and CDR2 as FQNNGV. DNA for the CDR3: TGTGCCAGCAGCTCCCACGACAGGGACACCTACGAGCAGTACTTC. Encoded protein: CASSSHDRDTYEQYF.

The chain couples TRBV20-1 to TRBJ2-5; TRBD1 is a possible D gene (5 bases). Germline V gene data show CDR1 as DFQATT and CDR2 as SNEGSKA (reference sequence). This CDR3 is built from 12 residues. V shed 5 bases and J shed 1 base, with 8 bases lying between them. The CDR3 is CSASRGQETQYF. In nucleotides, the CDR3 is TGCAGTGCTTCTAGGGGCCAAGAGACCCAGTACTTC.

In its sample, this clonotype was seen many times. The chain couples TRBV5-5 to TRBJ2-5, with 9 bases matching TRBD1. V dropped 3 bases and J dropped 4; count of bases not matched to a gene: 4. This CDR3 has 14 residues. Germline V gives CDR1 SGHKS, CDR2 YYEKEE (reference sequence). As DNA, the CDR3 is TGTGCCAGCAGCTCAACAGGGGGCGTAGAGACCCAGTACTTC. The encoded protein is CASSSTGGVETQYF.

On this clonotype: The CDR3 ends on some other residue instead of the conserved phenylalanine or tryptophan, so this is likely a read error. The DNA is left out, because the CDR3 cannot be placed on it with certainty; the CDR3 is given as TCRdb lists it. The J gene is TRBJ1-1, the V gene TRBV6-2 or TRBV6-3. Germline V gene sequence: CDR1 MNHEY, CDR2 SVGEGT. The length of the CDR3 is 13 amino acids, counting both ends. The CDR3 sequence is CASSFRRETEACY.

This clonotype occurred many times. V is TRBV6-5 and J is TRBJ2-7; 8 bases map to TRBD1. The V and J ends lost 4 bases and 2 bases, in that order; junction bases with no gene match: 4. The germline V gene has CDR1 MNHEY and CDR2 SVGAGI. The CDR3 has 14 residues. The chain's CDR3 is CASSSQGATYEQYF. For the CDR3, the DNA is TGTGCCAGCAGTTCCCAGGGGGCCACCTACGAGCAGTACTTC.

This clonotype was seen at least ten times. This rearrangement joins TRBV19 to TRBJ1-1; D gene unclear. From germline, CDR1 is LNHDA and CDR2 SQIVND (reference sequence). Between the trimmed V and J ends, which lost 3 bases and 7 bases, there was a span of 6 bases. This CDR3 comprises 11 residues. As DNA, the CDR3 is TGTGCCAGTAGTATTTCGGTTGAAGCTTTCTTT. It translates to CASSISVEAFF.